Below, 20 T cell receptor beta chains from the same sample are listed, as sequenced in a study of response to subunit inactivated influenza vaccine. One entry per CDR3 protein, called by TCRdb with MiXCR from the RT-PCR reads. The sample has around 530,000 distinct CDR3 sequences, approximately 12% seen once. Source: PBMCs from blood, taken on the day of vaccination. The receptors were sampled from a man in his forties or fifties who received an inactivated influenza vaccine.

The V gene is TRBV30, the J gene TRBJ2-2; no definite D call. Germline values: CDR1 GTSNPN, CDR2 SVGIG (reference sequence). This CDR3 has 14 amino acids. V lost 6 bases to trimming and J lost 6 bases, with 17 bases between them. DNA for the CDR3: TGTGCCTGTCCCGCCCTAGGTCGACCCGGGGAGCTGTTTTTT. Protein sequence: CACPALGRPGELFF.

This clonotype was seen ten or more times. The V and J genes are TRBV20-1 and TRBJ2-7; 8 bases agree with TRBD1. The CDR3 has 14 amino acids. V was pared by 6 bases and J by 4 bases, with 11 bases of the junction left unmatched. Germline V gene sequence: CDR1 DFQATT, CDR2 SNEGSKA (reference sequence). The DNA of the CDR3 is TGCAGTGCCGAAGGATTCGACAGGGGATACGAGCAGTACTTC. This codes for CSAEGFDRGYEQYF.

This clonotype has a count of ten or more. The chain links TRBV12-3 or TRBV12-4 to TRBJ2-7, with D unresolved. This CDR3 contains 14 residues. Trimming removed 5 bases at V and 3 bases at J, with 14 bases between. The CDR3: CASSTPEQIYEQYF. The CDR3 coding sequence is TGTGCCAGCAGTACGCCGGAGCAGATCTACGAGCAGTACTTC.

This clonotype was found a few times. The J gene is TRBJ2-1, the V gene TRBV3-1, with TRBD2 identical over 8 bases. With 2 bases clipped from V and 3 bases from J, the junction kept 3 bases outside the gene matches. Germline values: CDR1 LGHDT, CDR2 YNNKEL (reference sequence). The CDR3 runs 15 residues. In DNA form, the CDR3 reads TGTGCCAGCAGCCAACCAGCGGGAGACTACAATGAGCAGTTCTTC. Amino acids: CASSQPAGDYNEQFF.

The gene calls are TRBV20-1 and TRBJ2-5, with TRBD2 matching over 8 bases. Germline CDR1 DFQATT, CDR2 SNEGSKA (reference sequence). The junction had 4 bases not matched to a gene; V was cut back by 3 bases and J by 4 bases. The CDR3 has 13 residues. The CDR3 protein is CSARSGRGETQYF. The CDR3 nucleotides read TGCAGTGCTAGGAGCGGGAGAGGAGAGACCCAGTACTTC.

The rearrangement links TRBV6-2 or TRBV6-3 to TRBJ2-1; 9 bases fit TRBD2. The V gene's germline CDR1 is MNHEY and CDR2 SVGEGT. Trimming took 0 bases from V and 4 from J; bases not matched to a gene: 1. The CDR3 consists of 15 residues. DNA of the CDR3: TGTGCCAGCAGTTACTCTAGCGGGGGTTACAATGAGCAGTTCTTC. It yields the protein CASSYSSGGYNEQFF.

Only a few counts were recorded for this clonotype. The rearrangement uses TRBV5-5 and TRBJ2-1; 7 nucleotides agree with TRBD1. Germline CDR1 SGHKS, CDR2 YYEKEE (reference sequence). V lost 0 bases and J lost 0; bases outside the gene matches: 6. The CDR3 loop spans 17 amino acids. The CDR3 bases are TGTGCCAGCAGCTTGGGGACAGGCCTGAGCTCCTACAATGAGCAGTTCTTC. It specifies CASSLGTGLSSYNEQFF.

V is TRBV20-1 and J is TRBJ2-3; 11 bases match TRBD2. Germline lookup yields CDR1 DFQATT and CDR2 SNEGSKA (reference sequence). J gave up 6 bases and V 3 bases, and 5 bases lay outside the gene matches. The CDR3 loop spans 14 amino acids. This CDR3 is CSASSGRDGDTQYF. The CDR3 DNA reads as TGCAGTGCTAGTAGCGGGAGGGATGGGGATACGCAGTATTTT.

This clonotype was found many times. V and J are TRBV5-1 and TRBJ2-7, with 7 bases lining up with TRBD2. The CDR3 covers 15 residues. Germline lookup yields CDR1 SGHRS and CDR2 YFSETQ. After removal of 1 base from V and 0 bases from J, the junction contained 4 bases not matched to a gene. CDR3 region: CASSLTSASSYEQYF. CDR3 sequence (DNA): TGCGCCAGCAGCTTGACTAGCGCGAGCTCCTACGAGCAGTACTTC.

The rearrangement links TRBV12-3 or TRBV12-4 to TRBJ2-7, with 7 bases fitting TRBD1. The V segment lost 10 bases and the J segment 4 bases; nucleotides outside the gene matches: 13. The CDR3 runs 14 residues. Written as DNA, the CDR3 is TGTGCCACCGCGCCGGGACAGCTGGGGTACGAGCAGTACTTC. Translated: CATAPGQLGYEQYF.

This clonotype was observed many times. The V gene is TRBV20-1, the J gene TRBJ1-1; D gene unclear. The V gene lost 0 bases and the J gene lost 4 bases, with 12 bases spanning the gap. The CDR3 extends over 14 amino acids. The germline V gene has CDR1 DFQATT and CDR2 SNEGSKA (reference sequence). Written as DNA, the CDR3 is TGCAGTGCTAGAGATATAGTATCTGGCACTGAAGCTTTCTTT. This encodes CSARDIVSGTEAFF.

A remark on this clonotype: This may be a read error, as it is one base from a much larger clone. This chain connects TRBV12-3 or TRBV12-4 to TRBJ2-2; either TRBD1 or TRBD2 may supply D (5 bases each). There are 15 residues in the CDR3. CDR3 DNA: TGTGCCAGCAGGCCGCAGGGTTGGCACACCGGGGAGCGGTTTTTT. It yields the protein CASRPQGWHTGERFF.

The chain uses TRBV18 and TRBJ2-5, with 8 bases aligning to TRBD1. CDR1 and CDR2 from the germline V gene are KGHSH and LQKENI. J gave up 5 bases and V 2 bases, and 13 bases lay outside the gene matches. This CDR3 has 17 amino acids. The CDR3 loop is CASSPRGQASGYETQYF. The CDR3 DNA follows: TGTGCCAGCTCACCAAGGGGACAGGCCTCGGGGTATGAGACCCAGTACTTC. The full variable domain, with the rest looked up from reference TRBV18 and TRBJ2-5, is NAGVMQNPRHLVRRRGQEARLRCSPMKGHSHVYWYRQLPEEGLKFMVYLQKENIIDESGMPKERFSAEFPKEGPSILRIQQVVRGDSAAYFCASSPRGQASGYETQYFGPGTRLLVL.

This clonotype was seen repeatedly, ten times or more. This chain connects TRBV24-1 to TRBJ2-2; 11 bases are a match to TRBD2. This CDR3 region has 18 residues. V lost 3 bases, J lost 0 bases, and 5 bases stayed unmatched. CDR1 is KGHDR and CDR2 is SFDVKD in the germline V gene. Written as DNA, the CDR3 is TGTGCCACCAGTGATCCGGGACTAGCGGTAGCGAACACCGGGGAGCTGTTTTTT. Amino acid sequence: CATSDPGLAVANTGELFF.

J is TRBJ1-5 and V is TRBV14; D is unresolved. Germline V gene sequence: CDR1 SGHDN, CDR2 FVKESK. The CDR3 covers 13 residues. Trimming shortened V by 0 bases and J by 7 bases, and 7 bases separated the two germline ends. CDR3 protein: CASSQETAQPQHF. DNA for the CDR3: TGTGCCAGCAGCCAAGAAACAGCCCAGCCCCAGCATTTT.

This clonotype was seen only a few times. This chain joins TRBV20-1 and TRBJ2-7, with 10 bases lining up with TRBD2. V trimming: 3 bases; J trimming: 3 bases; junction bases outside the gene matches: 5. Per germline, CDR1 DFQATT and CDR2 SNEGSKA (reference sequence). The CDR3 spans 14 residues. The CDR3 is CSASATSGYYEQYF. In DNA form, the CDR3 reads TGCAGTGCTAGTGCGACTAGCGGGTACTACGAGCAGTACTTC.

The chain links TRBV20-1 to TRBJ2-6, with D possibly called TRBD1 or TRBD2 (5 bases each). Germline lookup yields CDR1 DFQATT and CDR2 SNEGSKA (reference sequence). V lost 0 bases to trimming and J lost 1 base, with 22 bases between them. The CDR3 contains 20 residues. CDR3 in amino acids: CSARDKRIPYWGSGANVLTF. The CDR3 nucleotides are TGCAGTGCTAGAGATAAACGGATACCCTACTGGGGGTCTGGGGCCAACGTCCTGACTTTC.

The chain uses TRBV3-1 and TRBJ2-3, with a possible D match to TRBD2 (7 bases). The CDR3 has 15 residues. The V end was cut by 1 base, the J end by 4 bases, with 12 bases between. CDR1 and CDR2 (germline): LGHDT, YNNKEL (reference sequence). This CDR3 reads CASSQGGGAADTQYF. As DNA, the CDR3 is TGTGCCAGCAGCCAAGGGGGGGGGGCCGCAGATACGCAGTATTTT.

CDR3 amino acids: CASSALPGQENTGELFF. DNA for the CDR3: TGTGCCAGCAGCGCCCTACCGGGGCAGGAGAACACCGGGGAGCTGTTTTTT. The chain has TRBV7-9 and TRBJ2-2; D tentatively fits TRBD1 or TRBD2 (5 bases each). Per the germline V gene, CDR1 is SEHNR and CDR2 is FQNEAQ (reference sequence). The V end was cut by 5 bases, the J end by 1 base, with 17 bases between. The CDR3 loop spans 17 amino acids.

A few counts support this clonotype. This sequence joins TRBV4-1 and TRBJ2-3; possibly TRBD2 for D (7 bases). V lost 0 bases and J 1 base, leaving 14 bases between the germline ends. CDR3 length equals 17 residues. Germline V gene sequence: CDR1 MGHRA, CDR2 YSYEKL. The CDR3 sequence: CASSQEGGGQGTDTQYF. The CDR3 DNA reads TGCGCCAGCAGCCAAGAAGGGGGGGGACAAGGCACAGATACGCAGTATTTT.